This is a list of T cell receptor beta chains from one sample in a study of technical replicates of blood from a handful of donors. Libraries were prepared by immunoSEQ multiplex PCR; TCRdb keeps only in-frame clonotypes and omits some of them. Seen here are under 85,000 clones, 90% to 95% observed once, and the top ten hold about 0.36%. What was sequenced was T cells isolated from PBMCs. The receptors here all came from a human donor in good health. The CDR3 runs from the conserved cysteine through the conserved F or W. A D gene is named only where the DNA matches it firmly. Expanded clones are given a class, and other clones once, few, many or no size at all.

>TRBV15|TRBJ2-1|-|14|TRBD2
TGTGCCACCAGTGGGGCGGGAGAAGCCAATGAGCAGTTCTTC
CATSGAGEANEQFF
>TRBV5-4|TRBJ1-5|-|13|TRBD1
TGTGCCAGCAGTACAGGGGGCGGTCAGCCCCAGCATTTT
CASSTGGGQPQHF
>TRBV7-3|TRBJ2-3|-|12|-
TGTGCCAGCAGCCACCGGACAGATACGCAGTATTTT
CASSHRTDTQYF
>TRBV28|TRBJ1-1|few|12|-
TGTGCCAGCCAAACAGGGTGGGCTGAAGCTTTCTTT
CASQTGWAEAFF
>TRBV7-2|TRBJ1-1|-|12|-
TGTGCCAGCAGCTTTACTTCCGGGGAAGCTTTCTTT
CASSFTSGEAFF
>TRBV11-2|TRBJ2-1|-|16|-
TGTGCCAGCAGCTTCCGGGTCTCAGCAACCTACAATGAGCAGTTCTTC
CASSFRVSATYNEQFF
>TRBV9|TRBJ1-2|once|14|-
TGTGCCAGCAGCGTAGCCGGTGCTAACTATGGCTACACCTTC
CASSVAGANYGYTF
>TRBV7-9|TRBJ1-5|few|15|TRBD1
TGTGCCAGCAGCCCCGTGACAGGGGGCGAGAAGCCCCAGCATTTT
CASSPVTGGEKPQHF
>TRBV27|TRBJ2-7|-|14|TRBD1
TGTGCCAGCAGTTACCGGGACAGTACCTACGAGCAGTACTTC
CASSYRDSTYEQYF
>TRBV7-9|TRBJ1-5|few|14|TRBD1
TGTGCCAGCAGCGGGGGACAGGGGAATGCGCCCCAGCATTTT
CASSGGQGNAPQHF
>TRBV29-1|TRBJ2-7|-|14|-
TGCAGCGTTGAATCCGCGTATGATGGCTACGAGCAGTACTTC
CSVESAYDGYEQYF
>TRBV7-9|TRBJ2-1|-|16|TRBD1
TGTGCCAGCAGCCCCTTGGGACAGGGGACGAACAATGAGCAGTTCTTC
CASSPLGQGTNNEQFF
>TRBV2|TRBJ2-1|-|13|TRBD2
TGTGCCAGCAGTGACGGCGGGAGCTTTGAGCAGTTCTTC
CASSDGGSFEQFF
>TRBV18|TRBJ2-1|-|14|-
TGTGCCAGCTCATTCGGACTCGACAACAATGAGCAGTTCTTC
CASSFGLDNNEQFF
>TRBV9|TRBJ2-3|-|14|-
TGTGCCAGCAGCGTAGCTAGTCTGACAGATACGCAGTATTTT
CASSVASLTDTQYF
>TRBV11-2|TRBJ2-1|-|16|TRBD2
TGTGCCAGCAGCCCCCGGCGGCGGGAGCTTCTCAGTGAGCAGTTCTTC
CASSPRRRELLSEQFF
>TRBV5-1|TRBJ2-5|-|14|-
TGCGCCAGCAGCTCAGTAGCGGTTCAAGAGACCCAGTACTTC
CASSSVAVQETQYF
>TRBV30|TRBJ1-2|-|13|-
TGTGCCTGGAGGTTTACAGGAAACTATGGCTACACCTTC
CAWRFTGNYGYTF
>TRBV19|TRBJ1-5|-|15|-
TGTGCCAGTAGTATTAATGAGGCTTCCGATCAGCCCCAGCATTTT
CASSINEASDQPQHF
>TRBV29-1|TRBJ2-6|-|16|-
TGCAGCGTTGAGAGCGGCTCGATCTCTGGGGCCAACGTCCTGACTTTC
CSVESGSISGANVLTF
>TRBV30|TRBJ2-1|-|14|-
TGTGCCTGGAACGGCGGGCGTTCCTACAATGAGCAGTTCTTC
CAWNGGRSYNEQFF
>TRBV7-3|TRBJ2-1|-|14|TRBD1
TGTGCCAGCAGCTACGGACAGGGGTGGAGTGAGCAGTTCTTC
CASSYGQGWSEQFF
>TRBV19|TRBJ2-2|-|12|-
TGTGCCAGCCAGGGTAGGACCGGGGAGCTGTTTTTT
CASQGRTGELFF
>TRBV2|TRBJ2-2|-|14|TRBD1
TGTGCCAGCGGGACAGGGCATGTAACCGGGGAGCTGTTTTTT
CASGTGHVTGELFF
>TRBV2|TRBJ1-1|-|15|-
TGTGCCAGCAGCGGGGGTTTTGGCAGGAACACTGAAGCTTTCTTT
CASSGGFGRNTEAFF
>TRBV28|TRBJ2-7|-|14|-
TGTGCCAGCAGGGCCCCCGGGACAAACTACGAGCAGTACTTC
CASRAPGTNYEQYF
>TRBV28|TRBJ2-5|-|12|-
TGTGCCAGCAGGCCCCAGGGGGAGACCCAGTACTTC
CASRPQGETQYF
>TRBV10-3|TRBJ2-4|-|16|-
TGTGCCATCAGTGGAGAGGAAGGAATAGCCAAAAACATTCAGTACTTC
CAISGEEGIAKNIQYF
>TRBV21-1|TRBJ1-1|-|11|-
TGTGCCAAGGGGGTGCACACTGAAGCTTTCTTT
CAKGVHTEAFF
>TRBV7-2|TRBJ2-4|once|11|-
TGTGCCAGCAGCCAATTGGCCGTTCAGTACTTC
CASSQLAVQYF
>TRBV6-1|TRBJ1-5|-|14|-
TGTGCCAGCAGTGCCGCAGGGAACAATCAGCCCCAGCATTTT
CASSAAGNNQPQHF
>TRBV4-3|TRBJ2-2|-|15|TRBD2
TGCGCCAGCAGCTTTGGACTAGCGGGAGGTGAGGAGCTGTTTTTT
CASSFGLAGGEELFF
>TRBV5-1|TRBJ1-2|few|15|TRBD1
TGCGCCAGCAGCTTGGATTACGGGACAGGGAGTGGCTACACCTTC
CASSLDYGTGSGYTF
>TRBV27|TRBJ2-1|-|13|-
TGTGCCAGCAGTTTTTCCTACTCCCGTGAGCAGTTCTTC
CASSFSYSREQFF
>TRBV30|TRBJ1-1|few|13|TRBD1
TGTGCCTGGGGACAGGGAAGGGCCACTGAAGCTTTCTTT
CAWGQGRATEAFF
>TRBV11-2|TRBJ1-1|-|12|-
TGTGCCAGCAGCTTAGTGCGGACTGAAGCTTTCTTT
CASSLVRTEAFF
>TRBV10-1|TRBJ1-1|-|18|-
TGCGCCAGCAGTGAGTCCATAACGAACTTGAGAAGTTACACTGAAGCTTTCTTT
CASSESITNLRSYTEAFF
>TRBV29-1|TRBJ2-7|-|13|TRBD2
TGCAGCGCCCTCGGGGGGACGGGGTACGAGCAGTACTTC
CSALGGTGYEQYF
>TRBV4-3|TRBJ2-1|-|14|TRBD1
TGCGCCAGCAGCCAGACAGGGGTGTGGAATGAGCAGTTCTTC
CASSQTGVWNEQFF
>TRBV18|TRBJ1-3|-|13|-
TGTGCCAGCTCACCAACCAGGGCTAACACCATATATTTT
CASSPTRANTIYF
>TRBV4-2|TRBJ1-1|-|11|-
TGTGCCAGCAGCACGGTCACTGAAGCTTTCTTT
CASSTVTEAFF
>TRBV11-3|TRBJ1-2|-|14|-
TGTGCCAGCAGCTTAGAGGAGGGTGGCTATGGCTACACCTTC
CASSLEEGGYGYTF
>TRBV7-2|TRBJ2-5|-|15|-
TGTGCCAGCAGCCGGTGGTCGAGGGGGCAAGAGACCCAGTACTTC
CASSRWSRGQETQYF
>TRBV13|TRBJ2-3|once|17|TRBD2
TGTGCCAGCAGCATTCGCATGAGCGGGAGTAGAACAGATACGCAGTATTTT
CASSIRMSGSRTDTQYF
>TRBV7-2|TRBJ2-3|once|17|TRBD2
TGTGCCAGCAGCGTAAGCCGACTAGCGGGAGGAGGAGATACGCAGTATTTT
CASSVSRLAGGGDTQYF
>TRBV5-1|TRBJ2-7|-|14|-
TGCGCCAGCAGCTTGACAGGGACCTCCTACGAGCAGTACTTC
CASSLTGTSYEQYF